The rows below give T cell receptor beta chains drawn from one sample of a study of blood T cell repertoires in COVID-19. Repertoires were generated with immunoSEQ multiplex PCR, while TCRdb's copy carries only in-frame clones and drops some. This sample has 200,000 to 300,000 clones, with 83% found just once. Sequenced sample: PBMCs or T cells enriched from blood (not recorded which). These receptors came from a woman aged 40-49 years who had been exposed to COVID-19. The CDR3 runs from the conserved cysteine through the conserved F or W. A D gene is named only where the DNA matches it firmly. A row's size may be missing; if present it is once, few, many or a size class.

>TRBV5-1|TRBJ1-1|.|.
TGCGCCAGCAGCCCCATACAGGGAGGGTATGAAGCTTTCTTT
CASSPIQGGYEAFF
>TRBV6-1|TRBJ1-1|TRBD1|.
TGTGCCAGCAGTGAACCGGGACAGGGGGACACTGAAGCTTTCTTT
CASSEPGQGDTEAFF
>TRBV4-2|TRBJ1-6|TRBD1|.
TGTGCCAGCAGCCAAGAGGGGACAGGAGATTCACCCCTCCACTTT
CASSQEGTGDSPLHF
>TRBV5-1|TRBJ2-1|.|.
TGCGCCAGCAGCTTGGGCGGGGCCTACAATGAGCAGTTCTTC
CASSLGGAYNEQFF
>TRBV12-3/TRBV12-4|TRBJ2-1|.|.
TGTGCCAGCTATCAGGGCTACAATGAGCAGTTCTTC
CASYQGYNEQFF
>TRBV30|TRBJ2-4|.|.
TGTGCCTGGAGTGTTCCAGGTCTTGACATTCAGTACTTC
CAWSVPGLDIQYF
>TRBV10-3|TRBJ2-7|TRBD2|.
TGTGCCATCAGTGAGCGCAGCGGGGGACCCTACGAGCAGTACTTC
CAISERSGGPYEQYF
>TRBV7-9|TRBJ2-7|.|.
TGTGCCAGCAGCGGACGGGGTTCCTCCGAGCAGTACTTC
CASSGRGSSEQYF
>TRBV11-3|TRBJ2-2|.|.
TGTGCCAGCAGCTTATCGGCCGGGGAGCTGTTTTTT
CASSLSAGELFF
>TRBV19|TRBJ1-6|TRBD1|.
TGTGCCAGTAGTATGCTTTCAGGGGGTAATTCACCCCTCCACTTT
CASSMLSGGNSPLHF
>TRBV27|TRBJ2-7|.|many
TGTGCCAGCAGCCTGAGTCCCGCCTCCTACGAGCAGTACTTC
CASSLSPASYEQYF